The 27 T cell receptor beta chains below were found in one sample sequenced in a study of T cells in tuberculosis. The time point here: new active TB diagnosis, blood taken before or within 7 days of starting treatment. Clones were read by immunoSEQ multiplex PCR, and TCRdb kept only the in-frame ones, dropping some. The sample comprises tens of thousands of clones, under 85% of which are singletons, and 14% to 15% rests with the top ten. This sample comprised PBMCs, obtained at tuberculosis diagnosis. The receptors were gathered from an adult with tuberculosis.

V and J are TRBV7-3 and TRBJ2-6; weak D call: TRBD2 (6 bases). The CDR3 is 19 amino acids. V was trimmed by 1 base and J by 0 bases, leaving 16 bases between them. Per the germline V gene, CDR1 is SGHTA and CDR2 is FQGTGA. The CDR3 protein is CASSLIPDTSRSGANVLTF. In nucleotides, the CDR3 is TGTGCCAGCAGCTTAATTCCGGACACTAGCCGCTCTGGGGCCAACGTCCTGACTTTC.

This CDR3 reads CASTSGVEFYGYTF. The CDR3 DNA is TGCGCCAGCACCTCCGGGGTCGAATTCTATGGCTACACCTTC. V is TRBV5-1 and J is TRBJ1-2; D not resolved. V gave up 6 bases and J gave up 4 bases, with 16 bases separating them. The length of the CDR3 is 14 residues. The germline V gene has CDR1 SGHRS and CDR2 YFSETQ.

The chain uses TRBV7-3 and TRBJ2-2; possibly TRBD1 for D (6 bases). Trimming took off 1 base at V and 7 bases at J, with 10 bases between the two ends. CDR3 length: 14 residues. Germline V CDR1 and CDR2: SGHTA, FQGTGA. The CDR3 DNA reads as TGTGCCAGCAGCTTAATCCGAGGGGGCGGGGAGCTGTTTTTT. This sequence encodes CASSLIRGGGELFF.

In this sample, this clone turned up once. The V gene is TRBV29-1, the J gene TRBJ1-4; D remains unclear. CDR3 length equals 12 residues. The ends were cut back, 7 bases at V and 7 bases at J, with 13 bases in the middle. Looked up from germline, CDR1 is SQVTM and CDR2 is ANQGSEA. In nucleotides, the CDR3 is TGCAGCGCAAAATGGGAGGGTGAAAAACTGTTTTTT. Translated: CSAKWEGEKLFF.

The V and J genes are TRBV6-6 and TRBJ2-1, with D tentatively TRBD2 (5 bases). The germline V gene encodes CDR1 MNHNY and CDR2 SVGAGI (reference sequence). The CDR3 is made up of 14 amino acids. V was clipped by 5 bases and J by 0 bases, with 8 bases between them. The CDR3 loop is CASSLSGSYNEQFF. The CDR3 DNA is TGTGCCAGCAGTCTAAGCGGCTCCTACAATGAGCAGTTCTTC.

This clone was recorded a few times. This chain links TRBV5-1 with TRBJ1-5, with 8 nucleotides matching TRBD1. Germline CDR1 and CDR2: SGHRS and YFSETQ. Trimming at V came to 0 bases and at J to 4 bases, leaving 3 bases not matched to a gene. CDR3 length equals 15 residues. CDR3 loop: CASSLVDRENQPQHF. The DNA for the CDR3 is TGCGCCAGCAGCTTGGTGGACAGGGAGAATCAGCCCCAGCATTTT.

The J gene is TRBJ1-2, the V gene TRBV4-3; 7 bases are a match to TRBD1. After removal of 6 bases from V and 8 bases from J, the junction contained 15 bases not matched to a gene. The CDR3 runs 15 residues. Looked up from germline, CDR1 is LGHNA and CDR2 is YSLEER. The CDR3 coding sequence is TGCGCCAGCAGTCTCGGGACAGACCTTTTTGGAGGCTACACCTTC. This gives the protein CASSLGTDLFGGYTF.

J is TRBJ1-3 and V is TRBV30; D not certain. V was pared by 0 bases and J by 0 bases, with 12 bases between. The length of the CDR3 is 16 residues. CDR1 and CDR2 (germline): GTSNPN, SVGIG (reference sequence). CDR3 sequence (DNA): TGTGCCTGGAGTGTAGCTGGCGGTTTCTCTGGAAACACCATATATTTT. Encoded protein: CAWSVAGGFSGNTIYF.

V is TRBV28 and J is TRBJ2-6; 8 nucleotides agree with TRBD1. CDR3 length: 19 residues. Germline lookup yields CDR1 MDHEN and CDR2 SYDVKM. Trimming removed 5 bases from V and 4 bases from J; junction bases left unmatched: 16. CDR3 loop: CASSDRGHRGEWGANVLTF. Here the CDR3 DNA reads TGTGCCAGCAGTGACAGGGGCCACAGGGGGGAATGGGGGGCCAACGTCCTGACTTTC.

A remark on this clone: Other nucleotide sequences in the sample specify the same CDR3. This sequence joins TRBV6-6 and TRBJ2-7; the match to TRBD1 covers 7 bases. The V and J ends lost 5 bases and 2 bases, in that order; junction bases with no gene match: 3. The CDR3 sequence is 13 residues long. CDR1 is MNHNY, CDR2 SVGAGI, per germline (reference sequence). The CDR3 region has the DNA TGTGCCAGCAGTCCTGGGACAGCCTACGAGCAGTACTTC. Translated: CASSPGTAYEQYF.

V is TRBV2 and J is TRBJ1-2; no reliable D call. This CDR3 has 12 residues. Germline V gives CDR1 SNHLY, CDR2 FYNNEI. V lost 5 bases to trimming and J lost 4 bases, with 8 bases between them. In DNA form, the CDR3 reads TGTGCCAGCAGTTCCGTGTCCTATGGCTACACCTTC. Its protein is CASSSVSYGYTF. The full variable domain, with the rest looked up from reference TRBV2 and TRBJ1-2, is EPEVTQTPSHQVTQMGQEVILRCVPISNHLYFYWYRQILGQKVEFLVSFYNNEISEKSEIFDDQFSVERPDGSNFTLKIRSTKLEDSAMYFCASSSVSYGYTFGSGTRLTVV.

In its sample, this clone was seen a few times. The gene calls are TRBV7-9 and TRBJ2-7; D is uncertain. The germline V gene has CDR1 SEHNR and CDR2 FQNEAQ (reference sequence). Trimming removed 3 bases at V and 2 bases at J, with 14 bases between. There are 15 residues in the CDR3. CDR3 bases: TGTGCCAGCAGCTTGGGTCTACAGCCTCCCTACGAGCAGTACTTC. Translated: CASSLGLQPPYEQYF.

The CDR3 protein is CASSLLRSNQPQHF. CDR3 coding DNA: TGTGCCAGCAGTTTATTACGGAGCAATCAGCCCCAGCATTTT. The V call is TRBV28, the J call TRBJ1-5; D is undetermined. Trimming stripped 1 base from V and 1 base from J, with 5 bases between. This CDR3 comprises 14 residues. Germline CDR1 MDHEN, CDR2 SYDVKM.

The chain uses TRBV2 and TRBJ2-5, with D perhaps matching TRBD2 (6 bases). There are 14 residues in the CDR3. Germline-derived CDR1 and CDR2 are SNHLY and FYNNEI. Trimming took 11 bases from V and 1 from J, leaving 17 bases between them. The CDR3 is CAVNYVGSQETQYF. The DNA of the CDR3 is TGTGCCGTGAATTATGTCGGGAGCCAAGAGACCCAGTACTTC.

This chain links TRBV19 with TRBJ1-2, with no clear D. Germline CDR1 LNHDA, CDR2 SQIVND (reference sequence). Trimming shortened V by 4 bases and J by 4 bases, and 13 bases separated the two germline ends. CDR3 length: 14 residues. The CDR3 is CASSRRVPIYGYTF. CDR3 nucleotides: TGTGCCAGTAGTAGGAGGGTCCCCATCTATGGCTACACCTTC.

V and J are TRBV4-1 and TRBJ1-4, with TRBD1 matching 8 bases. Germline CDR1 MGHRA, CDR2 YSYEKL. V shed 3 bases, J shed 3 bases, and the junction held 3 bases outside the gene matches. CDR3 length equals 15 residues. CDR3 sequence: CASSHQQGANEKLFF. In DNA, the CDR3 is TGCGCCAGCAGCCACCAACAGGGGGCTAATGAAAAACTGTTTTTT.

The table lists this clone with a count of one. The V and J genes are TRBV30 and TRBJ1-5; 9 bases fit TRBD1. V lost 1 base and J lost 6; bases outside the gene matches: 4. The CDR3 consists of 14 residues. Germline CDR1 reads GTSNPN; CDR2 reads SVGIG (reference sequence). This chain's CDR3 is CAWSEGQGSQPQHF. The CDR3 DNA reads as TGTGCCTGGAGTGAAGGACAGGGGAGTCAGCCCCAGCATTTT.

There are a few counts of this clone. The CDR3 reads CASSLGTGGTEAFF. As DNA, the CDR3 is TGTGCCAGCAGTTTAGGGACAGGGGGCACTGAAGCTTTCTTT. V gene TRBV28 combines with J gene TRBJ1-1; 11 nucleotides line up with TRBD1. Trimming at V came to 2 bases and at J to 4 bases, leaving 0 bases not matched to a gene. CDR3 length equals 14 residues. The germline V gene has CDR1 MDHEN and CDR2 SYDVKM.

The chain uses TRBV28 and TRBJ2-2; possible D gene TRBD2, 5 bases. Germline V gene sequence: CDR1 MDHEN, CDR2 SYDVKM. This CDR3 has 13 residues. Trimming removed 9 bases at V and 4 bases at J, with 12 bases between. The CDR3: CASRGSGTGELFF. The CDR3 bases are TGTGCCAGTAGAGGGTCGGGCACCGGGGAGCTGTTTTTT.

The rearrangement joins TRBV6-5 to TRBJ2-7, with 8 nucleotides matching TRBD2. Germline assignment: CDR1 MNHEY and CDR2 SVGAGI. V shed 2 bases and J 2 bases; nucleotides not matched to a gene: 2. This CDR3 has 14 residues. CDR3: CASSYRAGAYEQYF. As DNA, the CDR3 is TGTGCCAGCAGTTACCGAGCGGGGGCCTACGAGCAGTACTTC.

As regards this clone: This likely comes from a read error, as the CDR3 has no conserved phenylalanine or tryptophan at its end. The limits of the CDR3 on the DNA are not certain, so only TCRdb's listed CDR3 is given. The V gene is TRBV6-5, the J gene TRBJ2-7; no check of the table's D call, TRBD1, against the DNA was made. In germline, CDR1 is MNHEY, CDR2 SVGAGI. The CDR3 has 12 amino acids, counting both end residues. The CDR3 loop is CASSYRLDRPSP.

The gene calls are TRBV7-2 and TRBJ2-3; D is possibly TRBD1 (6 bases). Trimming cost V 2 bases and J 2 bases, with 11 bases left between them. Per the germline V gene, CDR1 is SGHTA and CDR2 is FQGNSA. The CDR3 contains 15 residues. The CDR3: CASSLSGHDTDTQYF. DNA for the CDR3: TGTGCCAGCAGCTTATCGGGACACGACACAGATACGCAGTATTTT. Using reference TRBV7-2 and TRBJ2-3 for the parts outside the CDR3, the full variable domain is GAGVSQSPSNKVTEKGKDVELRCDPISGHTALYWYRQSLGQGLEFLIYFQGNSAPDKSGLPSDRFSAERTGGSVSTLTIQRTQQEDSAVYLCASSLSGHDTDTQYFGPGTRLTVL.

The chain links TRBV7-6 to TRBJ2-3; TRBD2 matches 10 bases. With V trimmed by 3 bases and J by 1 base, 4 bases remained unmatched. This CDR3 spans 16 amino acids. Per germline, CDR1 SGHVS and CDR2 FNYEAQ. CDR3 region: CASSLSGTSGTDTQYF. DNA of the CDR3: TGTGCCAGCAGCTTGTCCGGGACTAGCGGCACAGATACGCAGTATTTT.

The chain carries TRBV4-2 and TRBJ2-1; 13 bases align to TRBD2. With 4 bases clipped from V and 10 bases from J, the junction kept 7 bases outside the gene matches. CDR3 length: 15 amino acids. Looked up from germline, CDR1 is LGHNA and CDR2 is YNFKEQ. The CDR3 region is CASSLPGTSGTEQFF. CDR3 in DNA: TGTGCCAGCAGCCTCCCCGGGACTAGCGGGACGGAGCAGTTCTTC.

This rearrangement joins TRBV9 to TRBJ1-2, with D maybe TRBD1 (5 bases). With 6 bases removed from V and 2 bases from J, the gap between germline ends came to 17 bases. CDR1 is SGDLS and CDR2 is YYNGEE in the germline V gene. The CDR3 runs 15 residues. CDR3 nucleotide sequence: TGTGCCAGCACTCCCCGAGGTGGGGCCAACTATGGCTACACCTTC. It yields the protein CASTPRGGANYGYTF.

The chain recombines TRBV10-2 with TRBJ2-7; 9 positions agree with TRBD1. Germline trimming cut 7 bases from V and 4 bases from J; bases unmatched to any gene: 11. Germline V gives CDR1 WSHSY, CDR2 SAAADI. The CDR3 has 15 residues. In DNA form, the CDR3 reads TGCGCCAGCACCGAAGGGCCGGGACAGGGATACGAGCAGTACTTC. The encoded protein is CASTEGPGQGYEQYF.

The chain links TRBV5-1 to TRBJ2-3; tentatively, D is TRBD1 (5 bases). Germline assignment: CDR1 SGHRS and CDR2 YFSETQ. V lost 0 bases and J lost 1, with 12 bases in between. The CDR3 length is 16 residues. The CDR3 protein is CASSLALPRGTDTQYF. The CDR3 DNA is TGCGCCAGCAGCTTGGCCCTCCCCAGGGGCACAGATACGCAGTATTTT.